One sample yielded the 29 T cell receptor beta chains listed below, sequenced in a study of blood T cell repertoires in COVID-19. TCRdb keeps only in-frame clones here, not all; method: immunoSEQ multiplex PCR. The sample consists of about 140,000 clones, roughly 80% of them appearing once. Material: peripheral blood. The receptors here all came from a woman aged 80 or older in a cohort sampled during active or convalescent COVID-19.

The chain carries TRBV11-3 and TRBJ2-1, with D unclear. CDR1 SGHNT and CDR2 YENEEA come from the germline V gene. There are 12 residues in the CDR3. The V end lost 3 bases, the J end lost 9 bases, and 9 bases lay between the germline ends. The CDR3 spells CASSLSPREQFF. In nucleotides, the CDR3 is TGTGCCAGCAGCTTGTCCCCCCGTGAGCAGTTCTTC. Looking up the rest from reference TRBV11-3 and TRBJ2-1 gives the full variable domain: EAGVVQSPRYKIIEKKQPVAFWCNPISGHNTLYWYLQNLGQGPELLIRYENEEAVDDSQLPKDRFSAERLKGVDSTLKIQPAELGDSAVYLCASSLSPREQFFGPGTRLTVL.

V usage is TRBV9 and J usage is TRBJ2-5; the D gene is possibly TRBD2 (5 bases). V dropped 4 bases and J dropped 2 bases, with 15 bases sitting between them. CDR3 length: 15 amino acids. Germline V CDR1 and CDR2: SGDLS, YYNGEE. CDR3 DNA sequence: TGTGCCAGCAGCATTAGATCAGGCGGGCAAGAGACCCAGTACTTC. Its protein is CASSIRSGGQETQYF.

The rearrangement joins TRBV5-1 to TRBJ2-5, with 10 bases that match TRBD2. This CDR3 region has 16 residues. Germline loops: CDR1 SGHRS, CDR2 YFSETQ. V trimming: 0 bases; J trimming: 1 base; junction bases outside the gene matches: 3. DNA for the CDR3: TGCGCCAGCAGCTTGGGATGGACTAGCGGCCAAGAGACCCAGTACTTC. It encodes CASSLGWTSGQETQYF.

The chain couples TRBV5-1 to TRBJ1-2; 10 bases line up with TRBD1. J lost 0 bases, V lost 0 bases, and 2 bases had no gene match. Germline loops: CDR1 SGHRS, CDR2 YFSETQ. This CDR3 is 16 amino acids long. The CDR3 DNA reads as TGCGCCAGCAGCTTGGGACAGGGGGCGCCTAACTATGGCTACACCTTC. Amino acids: CASSLGQGAPNYGYTF. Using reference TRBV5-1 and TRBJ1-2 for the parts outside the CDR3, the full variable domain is KAGVTQTPRYLIKTRGQQVTLSCSPISGHRSVSWYQQTPGQGLQFLFEYFSETQRNKGNFPGRFSGRQFSNSRSEMNVSTLELGDSALYLCASSLGQGAPNYGYTFGSGTRLTVV.

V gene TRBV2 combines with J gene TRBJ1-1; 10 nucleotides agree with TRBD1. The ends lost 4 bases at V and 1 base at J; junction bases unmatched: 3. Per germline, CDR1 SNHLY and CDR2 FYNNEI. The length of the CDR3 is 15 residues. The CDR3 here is CASSGQGAWNTEAFF. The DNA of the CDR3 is TGTGCCAGCAGTGGACAGGGGGCTTGGAACACTGAAGCTTTCTTT.

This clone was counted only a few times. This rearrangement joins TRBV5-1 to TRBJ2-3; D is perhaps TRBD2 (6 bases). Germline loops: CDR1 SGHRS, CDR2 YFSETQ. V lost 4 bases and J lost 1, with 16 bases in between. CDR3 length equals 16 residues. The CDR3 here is CASSRIVVAGTDTQYF. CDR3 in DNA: TGCGCCAGCAGCAGGATCGTAGTAGCGGGCACAGATACGCAGTATTTT.

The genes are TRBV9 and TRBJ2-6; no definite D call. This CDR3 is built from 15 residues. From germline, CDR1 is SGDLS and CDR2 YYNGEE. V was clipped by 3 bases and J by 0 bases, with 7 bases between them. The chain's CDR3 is CASSGWLSGANVLTF. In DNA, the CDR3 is TGTGCCAGCAGCGGCTGGCTCTCTGGGGCCAACGTCCTGACTTTC.

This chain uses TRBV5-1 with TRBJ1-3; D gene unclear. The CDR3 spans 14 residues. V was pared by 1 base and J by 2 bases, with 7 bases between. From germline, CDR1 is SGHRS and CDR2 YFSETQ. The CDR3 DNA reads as TGCGCCAGCAGCTTGCCGGGGACTGGAAACACCATATATTTT. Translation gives CASSLPGTGNTIYF.

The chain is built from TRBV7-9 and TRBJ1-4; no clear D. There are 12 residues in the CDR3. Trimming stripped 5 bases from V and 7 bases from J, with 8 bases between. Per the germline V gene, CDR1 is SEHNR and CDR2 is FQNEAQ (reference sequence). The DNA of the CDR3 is TGTGCCAGCAGCCACTATTTTGAAAAACTGTTTTTT. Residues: CASSHYFEKLFF. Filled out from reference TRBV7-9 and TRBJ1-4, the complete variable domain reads DTGVSQNPRHKITKRGQNVTFRCDPISEHNRLYWYRQTLGQGPEFLTYFQNEAQLEKSRLLSDRFSAERPKGSFSTLEIQRTEQGDSAMYLCASSHYFEKLFFGSGTQLSVL.

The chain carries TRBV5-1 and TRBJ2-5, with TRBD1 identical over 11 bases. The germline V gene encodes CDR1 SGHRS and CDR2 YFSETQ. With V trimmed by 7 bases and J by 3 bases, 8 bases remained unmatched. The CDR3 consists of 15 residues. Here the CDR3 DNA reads TGCGCCAGCGGAAGGACAGGGGGCGGTGAAGAGACCCAGTACTTC. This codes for CASGRTGGGEETQYF. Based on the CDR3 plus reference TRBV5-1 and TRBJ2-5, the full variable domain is KAGVTQTPRYLIKTRGQQVTLSCSPISGHRSVSWYQQTPGQGLQFLFEYFSETQRNKGNFPGRFSGRQFSNSRSEMNVSTLELGDSALYLCASGRTGGGEETQYFGPGTRLLVL.

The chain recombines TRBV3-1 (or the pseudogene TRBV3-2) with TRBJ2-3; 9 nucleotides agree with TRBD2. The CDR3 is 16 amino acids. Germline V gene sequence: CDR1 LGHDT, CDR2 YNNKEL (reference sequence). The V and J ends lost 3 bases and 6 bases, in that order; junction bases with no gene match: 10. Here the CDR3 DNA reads TGTGCCAGCAGCCATCGGGGAGCGGGGGGTTGGGATACGCAGTATTTT. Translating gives CASSHRGAGGWDTQYF.

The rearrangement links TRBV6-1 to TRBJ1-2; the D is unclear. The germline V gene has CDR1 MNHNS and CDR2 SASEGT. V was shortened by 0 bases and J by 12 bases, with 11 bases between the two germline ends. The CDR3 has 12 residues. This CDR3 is CASSEAAVVDTF. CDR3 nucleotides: TGTGCCAGCAGTGAAGCGGCGGTTGTGGACACCTTC.

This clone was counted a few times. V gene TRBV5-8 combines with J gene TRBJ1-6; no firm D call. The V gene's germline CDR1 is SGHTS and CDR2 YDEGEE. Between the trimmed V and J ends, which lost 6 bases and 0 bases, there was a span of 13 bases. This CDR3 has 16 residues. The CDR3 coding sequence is TGTGCCAGCACCTACCGACGGGGCTCCTATAATTCACCCCTCCACTTT. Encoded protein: CASTYRRGSYNSPLHF.

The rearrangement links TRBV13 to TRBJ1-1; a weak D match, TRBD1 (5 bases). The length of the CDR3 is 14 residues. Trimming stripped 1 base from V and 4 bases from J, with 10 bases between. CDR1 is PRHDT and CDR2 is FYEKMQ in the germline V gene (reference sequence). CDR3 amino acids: CASSLVGGGTEAFF. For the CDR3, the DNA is TGTGCCAGCAGCTTAGTCGGGGGGGGCACTGAAGCTTTCTTT.

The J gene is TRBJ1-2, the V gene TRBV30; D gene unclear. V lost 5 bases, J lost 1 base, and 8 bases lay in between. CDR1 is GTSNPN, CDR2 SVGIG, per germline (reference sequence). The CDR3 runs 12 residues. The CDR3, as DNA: TGTGCCTGGTATCGGGGTAACTATGGCTACACCTTC. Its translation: CAWYRGNYGYTF.

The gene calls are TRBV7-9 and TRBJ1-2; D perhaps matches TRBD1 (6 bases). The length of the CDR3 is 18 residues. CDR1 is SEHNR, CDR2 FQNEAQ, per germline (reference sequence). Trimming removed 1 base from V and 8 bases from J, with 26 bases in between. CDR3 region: CASSLDPRNRDIPRGYTF. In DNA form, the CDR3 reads TGTGCCAGCAGCTTAGATCCACGAAACCGGGACATTCCACGAGGCTACACCTTC.

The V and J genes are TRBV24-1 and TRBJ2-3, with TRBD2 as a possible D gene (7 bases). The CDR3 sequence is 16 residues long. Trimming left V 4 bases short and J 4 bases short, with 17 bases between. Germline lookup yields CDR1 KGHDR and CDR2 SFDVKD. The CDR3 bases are TGTGCCACCAGTGACCCGAGAGGGGGGGTCGCAGATACGCAGTATTTT. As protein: CATSDPRGGVADTQYF.

The CDR3 protein is CASSITGSGEQYV. The CDR3 bases are TGTGCCAGTAGTATTACAGGGAGCGGCGAGCAGTACGTC. The gene calls are TRBV19 and TRBJ2-7; D possibly corresponds to TRBD1 (6 bases). V lost 3 bases, J lost 6 bases, and 12 bases lay in between. This CDR3 is 13 amino acids long. Germline CDR1 LNHDA, CDR2 SQIVND (reference sequence).

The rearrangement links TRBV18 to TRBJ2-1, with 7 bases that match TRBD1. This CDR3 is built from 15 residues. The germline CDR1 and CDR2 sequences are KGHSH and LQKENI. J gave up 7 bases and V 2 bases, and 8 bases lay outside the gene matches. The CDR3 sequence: CASSPYEQGVNEQFF. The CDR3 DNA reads TGTGCCAGCTCACCATACGAGCAGGGGGTTAATGAGCAGTTCTTC. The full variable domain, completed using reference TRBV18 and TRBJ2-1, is NAGVMQNPRHLVRRRGQEARLRCSPMKGHSHVYWYRQLPEEGLKFMVYLQKENIIDESGMPKERFSAEFPKEGPSILRIQQVVRGDSAAYFCASSPYEQGVNEQFFGPGTRLTVL.

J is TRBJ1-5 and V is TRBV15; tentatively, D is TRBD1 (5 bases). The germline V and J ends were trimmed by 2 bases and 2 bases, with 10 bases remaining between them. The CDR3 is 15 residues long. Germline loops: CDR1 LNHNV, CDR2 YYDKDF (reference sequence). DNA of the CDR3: TGTGCCACCAGCAGACAGGGTTTGGGCAATCAGCCCCAGCATTTT. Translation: CATSRQGLGNQPQHF.

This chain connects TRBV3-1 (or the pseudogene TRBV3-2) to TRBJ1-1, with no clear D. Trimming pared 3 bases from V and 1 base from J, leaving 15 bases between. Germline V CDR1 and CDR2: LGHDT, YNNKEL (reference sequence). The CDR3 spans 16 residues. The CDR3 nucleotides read TGTGCCAGCAGCCAGGGCGCTTTATCGCGGAACACTGAAGCTTTCTTT. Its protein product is CASSQGALSRNTEAFF.

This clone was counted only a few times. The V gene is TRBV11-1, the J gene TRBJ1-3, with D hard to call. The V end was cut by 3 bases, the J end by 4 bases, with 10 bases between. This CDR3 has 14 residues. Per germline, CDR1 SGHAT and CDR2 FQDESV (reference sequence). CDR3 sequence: CASSFGETGNTIYF. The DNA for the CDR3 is TGTGCCAGCAGCTTTGGGGAGACGGGAAACACCATATATTTT.

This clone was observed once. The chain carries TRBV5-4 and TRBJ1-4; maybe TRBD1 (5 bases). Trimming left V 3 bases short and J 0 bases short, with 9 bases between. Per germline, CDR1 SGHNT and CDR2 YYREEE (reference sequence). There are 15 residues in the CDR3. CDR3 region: CASSSRTSTNEKLFF. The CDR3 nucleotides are TGTGCCAGCAGCTCCCGGACATCAACTAATGAAAAACTGTTTTTT.

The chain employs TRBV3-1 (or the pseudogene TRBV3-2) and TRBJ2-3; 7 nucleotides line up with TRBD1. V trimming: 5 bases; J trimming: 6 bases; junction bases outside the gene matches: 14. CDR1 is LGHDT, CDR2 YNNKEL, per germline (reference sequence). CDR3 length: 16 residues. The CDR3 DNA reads TGTGCCAGCAGCAGCCGTATCGGGACAGTCGACGATACGCAGTATTTT. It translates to CASSSRIGTVDDTQYF.

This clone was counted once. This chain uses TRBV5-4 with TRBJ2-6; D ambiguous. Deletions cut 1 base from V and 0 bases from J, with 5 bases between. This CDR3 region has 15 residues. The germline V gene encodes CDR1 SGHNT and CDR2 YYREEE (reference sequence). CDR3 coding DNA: TGTGCCAGCAGCTTGAGTAGCTCTGGGGCCAACGTCCTGACTTTC. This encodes CASSLSSSGANVLTF.

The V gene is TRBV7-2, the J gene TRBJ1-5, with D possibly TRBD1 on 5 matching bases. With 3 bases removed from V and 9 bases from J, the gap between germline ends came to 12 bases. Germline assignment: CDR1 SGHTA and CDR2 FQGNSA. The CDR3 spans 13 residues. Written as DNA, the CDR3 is TGTGCCAGCAGCTTGACGGCCCAGGGGCCCCAGCATTTT. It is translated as CASSLTAQGPQHF.

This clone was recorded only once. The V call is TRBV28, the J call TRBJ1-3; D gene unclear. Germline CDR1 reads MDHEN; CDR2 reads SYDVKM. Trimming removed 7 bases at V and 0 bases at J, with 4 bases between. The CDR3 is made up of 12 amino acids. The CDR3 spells CASTISGNTIYF. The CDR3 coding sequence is TGTGCCAGCACTATCTCTGGAAACACCATATATTTT.

CDR3 residues: CASSPVLTGTPRNTEAFF. Here the CDR3 DNA reads TGTGCCAGCTCACCCGTACTAACCGGGACACCGAGGAACACTGAAGCTTTCTTT. V usage is TRBV18 and J usage is TRBJ1-1, with a possible D match to TRBD1 (6 bases). Per germline, CDR1 KGHSH and CDR2 LQKENI. The CDR3 consists of 18 residues. V lost 3 bases and J 1 base, leaving 21 bases between the germline ends. The variable domain in full, completed from reference TRBV18 and TRBJ1-1, reads NAGVMQNPRHLVRRRGQEARLRCSPMKGHSHVYWYRQLPEEGLKFMVYLQKENIIDESGMPKERFSAEFPKEGPSILRIQQVVRGDSAAYFCASSPVLTGTPRNTEAFFGQGTRLTVV.

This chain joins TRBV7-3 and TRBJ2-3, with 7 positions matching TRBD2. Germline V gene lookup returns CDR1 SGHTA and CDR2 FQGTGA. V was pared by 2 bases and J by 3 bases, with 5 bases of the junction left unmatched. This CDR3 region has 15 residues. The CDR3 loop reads CASSLGGVRTDTQYF. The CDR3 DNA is TGTGCCAGCAGCTTAGGGGGGGTTAGAACAGATACGCAGTATTTT.